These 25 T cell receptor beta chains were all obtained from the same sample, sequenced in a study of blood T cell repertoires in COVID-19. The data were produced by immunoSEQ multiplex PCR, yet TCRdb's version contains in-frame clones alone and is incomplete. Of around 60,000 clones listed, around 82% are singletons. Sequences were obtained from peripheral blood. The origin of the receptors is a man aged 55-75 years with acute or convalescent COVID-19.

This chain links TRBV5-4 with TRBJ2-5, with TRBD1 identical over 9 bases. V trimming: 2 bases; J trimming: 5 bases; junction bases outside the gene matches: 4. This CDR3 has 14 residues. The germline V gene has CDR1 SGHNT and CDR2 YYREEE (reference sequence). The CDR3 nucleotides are TGTGCCAGCAGCTTACAGGGGGCAGGGGAGACCCAGTACTTC. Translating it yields CASSLQGAGETQYF.

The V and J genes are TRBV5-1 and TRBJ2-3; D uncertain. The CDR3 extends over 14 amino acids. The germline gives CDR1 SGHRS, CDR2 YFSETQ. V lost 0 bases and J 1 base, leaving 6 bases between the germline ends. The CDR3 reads CASSLVAGTDTQYF. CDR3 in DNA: TGCGCCAGCAGCTTGGTGGCAGGCACAGATACGCAGTATTTT.

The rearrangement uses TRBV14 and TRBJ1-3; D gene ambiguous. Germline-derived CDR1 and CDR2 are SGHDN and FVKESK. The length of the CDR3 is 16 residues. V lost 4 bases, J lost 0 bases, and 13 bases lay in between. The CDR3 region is CASSREGLISGNTIYF. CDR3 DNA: TGTGCCAGCAGCCGGGAGGGCCTTATCTCTGGAAACACCATATATTTT.

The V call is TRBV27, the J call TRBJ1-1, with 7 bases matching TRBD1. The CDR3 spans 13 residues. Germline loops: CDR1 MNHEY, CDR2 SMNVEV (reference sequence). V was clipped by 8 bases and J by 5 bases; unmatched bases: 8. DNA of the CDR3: TGTGCCAGCTTGAACAGGGGTTGGACTGAAGCTTTCTTT. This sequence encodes CASLNRGWTEAFF.

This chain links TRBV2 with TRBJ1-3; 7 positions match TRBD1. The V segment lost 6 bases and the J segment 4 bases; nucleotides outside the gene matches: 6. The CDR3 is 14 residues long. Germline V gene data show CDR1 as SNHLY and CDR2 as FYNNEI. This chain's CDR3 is CASSSGTEGNTIYF. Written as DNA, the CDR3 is TGTGCCAGCAGCTCCGGGACAGAAGGAAACACCATATATTTT.

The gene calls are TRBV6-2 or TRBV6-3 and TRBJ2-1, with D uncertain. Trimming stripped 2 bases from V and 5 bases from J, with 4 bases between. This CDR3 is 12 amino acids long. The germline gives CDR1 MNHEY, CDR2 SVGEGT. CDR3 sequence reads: CASSYVNNEQFF. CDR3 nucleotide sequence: TGTGCCAGCAGTTACGTAAACAATGAGCAGTTCTTC.

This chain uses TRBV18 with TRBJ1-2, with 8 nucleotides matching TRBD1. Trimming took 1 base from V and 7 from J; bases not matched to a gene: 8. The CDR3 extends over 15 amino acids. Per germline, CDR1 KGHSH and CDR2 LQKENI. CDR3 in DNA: TGTGCCAGCTCACCACAACCGGACAGGGTCTCTGGCTACACCTTC. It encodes CASSPQPDRVSGYTF.

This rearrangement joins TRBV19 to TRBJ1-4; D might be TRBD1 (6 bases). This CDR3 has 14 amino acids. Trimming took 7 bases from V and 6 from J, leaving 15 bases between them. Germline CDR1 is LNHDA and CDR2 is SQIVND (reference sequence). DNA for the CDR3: TGTGCCAGTAATCTCGACAGGTCGCATGAAAAACTGTTTTTT. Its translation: CASNLDRSHEKLFF.

The CDR3 is CASSDDSYGYTF. The CDR3 bases are TGTGCCAGCAGTGATGACTCATATGGCTACACCTTC. V is TRBV2 and J is TRBJ1-2; D unclear. This CDR3 contains 12 residues. V shed 3 bases and J shed 5 bases, with 7 bases lying between them. Germline V gene lookup returns CDR1 SNHLY and CDR2 FYNNEI.

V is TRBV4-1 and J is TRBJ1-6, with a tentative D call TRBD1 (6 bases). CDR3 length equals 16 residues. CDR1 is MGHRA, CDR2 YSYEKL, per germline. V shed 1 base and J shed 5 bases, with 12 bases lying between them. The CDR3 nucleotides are TGCGCCAGCAGCCAAGGCGGGGGGCGGAATAATTCACCCCTCCACTTT. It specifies CASSQGGGRNNSPLHF.

CDR3 DNA: TGTGCCAGCAGGGGGACAGCCAAATTGGCTTTCTTT. Translating gives CASRGTAKLAFF. V and J are TRBV6-6 and TRBJ1-1; TRBD1 aligns across 7 bases. This CDR3 spans 12 amino acids. Germline V gene data show CDR1 as MNHNY and CDR2 as SVGAGI (reference sequence). The J segment lost 11 bases and the V segment lost 6 bases, leaving 9 bases of the junction unmatched.

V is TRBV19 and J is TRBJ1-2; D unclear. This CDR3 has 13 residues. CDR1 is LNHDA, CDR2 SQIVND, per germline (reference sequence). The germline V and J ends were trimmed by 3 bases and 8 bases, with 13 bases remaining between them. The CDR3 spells CASSISGIRGYTF. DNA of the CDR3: TGTGCCAGTAGTATCTCGGGAATTCGAGGCTACACCTTC.

For the CDR3, the DNA is TGTGCCAGCAATGGGGGCCGACAGGTCTCCTACAATGAGCAGTTCTTC. This codes for CASNGGRQVSYNEQFF. V gene TRBV2 combines with J gene TRBJ2-1; TRBD1 is a possible D gene (6 bases). This CDR3 comprises 16 residues. Trimming cost V 7 bases and J 0 bases, with 16 bases left between them. Germline values: CDR1 SNHLY, CDR2 FYNNEI.

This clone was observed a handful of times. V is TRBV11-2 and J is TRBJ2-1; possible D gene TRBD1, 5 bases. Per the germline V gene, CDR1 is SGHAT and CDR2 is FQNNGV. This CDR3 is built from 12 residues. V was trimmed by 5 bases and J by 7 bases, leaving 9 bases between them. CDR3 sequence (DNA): TGTGCCAGCAGCCCACACAGGAATGAGCAGTTCTTC. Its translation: CASSPHRNEQFF.

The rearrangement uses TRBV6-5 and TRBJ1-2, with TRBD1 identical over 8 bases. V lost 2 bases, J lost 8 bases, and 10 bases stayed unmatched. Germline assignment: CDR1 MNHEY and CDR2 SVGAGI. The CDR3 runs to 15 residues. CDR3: CASSYSTLRGQGYTF. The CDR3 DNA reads TGTGCCAGCAGTTACAGCACCCTCAGGGGGCAAGGCTACACCTTC.

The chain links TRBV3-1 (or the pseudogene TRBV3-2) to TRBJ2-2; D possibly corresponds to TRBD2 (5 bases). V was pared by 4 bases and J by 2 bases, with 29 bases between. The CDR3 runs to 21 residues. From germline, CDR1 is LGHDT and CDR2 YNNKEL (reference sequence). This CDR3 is CASSLIGGRVPGYENTGELFF. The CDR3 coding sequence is TGTGCCAGCAGCCTTATCGGCGGGCGGGTCCCTGGTTACGAAAACACCGGGGAGCTGTTTTTT.

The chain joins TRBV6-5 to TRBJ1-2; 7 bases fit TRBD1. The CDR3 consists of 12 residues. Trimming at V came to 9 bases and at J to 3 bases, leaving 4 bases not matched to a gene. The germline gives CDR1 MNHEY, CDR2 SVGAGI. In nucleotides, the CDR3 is TGTGCCAGTACCGGGACAGACTATGGCTACACCTTC. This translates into CASTGTDYGYTF.

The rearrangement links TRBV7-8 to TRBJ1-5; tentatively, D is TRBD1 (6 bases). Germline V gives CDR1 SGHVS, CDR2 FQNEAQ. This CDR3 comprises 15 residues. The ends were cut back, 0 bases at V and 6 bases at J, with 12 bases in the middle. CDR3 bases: TGTGCCAGCAGCTTAGCGGGGGGGGGCCCTCAGCCCCAGCATTTT. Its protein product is CASSLAGGGPQPQHF.

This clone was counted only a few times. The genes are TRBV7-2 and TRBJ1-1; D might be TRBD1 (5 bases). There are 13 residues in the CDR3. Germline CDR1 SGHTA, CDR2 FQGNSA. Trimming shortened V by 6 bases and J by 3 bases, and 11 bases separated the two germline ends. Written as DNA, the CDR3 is TGTGCCAGCAGGACTCGGGGGGACACTGAAGCTTTCTTT. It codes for CASRTRGDTEAFF. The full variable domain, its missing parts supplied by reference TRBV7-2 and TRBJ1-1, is GAGVSQSPSNKVTEKGKDVELRCDPISGHTALYWYRQSLGQGLEFLIYFQGNSAPDKSGLPSDRFSAERTGGSVSTLTIQRTQQEDSAVYLCASRTRGDTEAFFGQGTRLTVV.

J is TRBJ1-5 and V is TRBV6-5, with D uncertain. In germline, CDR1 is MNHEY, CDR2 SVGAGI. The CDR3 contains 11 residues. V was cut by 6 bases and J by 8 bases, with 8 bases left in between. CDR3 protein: CASRESKPQHF. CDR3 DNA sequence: TGTGCCAGCAGGGAGTCCAAGCCCCAGCATTTT.

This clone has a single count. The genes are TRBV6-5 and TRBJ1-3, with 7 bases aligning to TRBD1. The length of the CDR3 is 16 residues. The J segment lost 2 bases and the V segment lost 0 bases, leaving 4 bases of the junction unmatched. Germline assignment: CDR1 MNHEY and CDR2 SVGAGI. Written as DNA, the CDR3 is TGTGCCAGCAGTTACTCGAGGGGGCCCCCTGGAAACACCATATATTTT. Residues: CASSYSRGPPGNTIYF.

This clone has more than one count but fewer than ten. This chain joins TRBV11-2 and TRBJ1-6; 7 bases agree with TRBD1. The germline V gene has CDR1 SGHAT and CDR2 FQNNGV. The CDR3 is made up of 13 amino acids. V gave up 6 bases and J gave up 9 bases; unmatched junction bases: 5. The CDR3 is CASRQTGVSPLHF. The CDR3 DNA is TGTGCCAGCAGACAAACAGGGGTTTCACCCCTCCACTTT.

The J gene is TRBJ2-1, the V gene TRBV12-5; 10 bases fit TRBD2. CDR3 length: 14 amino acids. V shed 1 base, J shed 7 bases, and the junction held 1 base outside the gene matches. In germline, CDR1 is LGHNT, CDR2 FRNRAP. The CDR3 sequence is CASGLGTSGNEQFF. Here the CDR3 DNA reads TGTGCTAGTGGTTTGGGGACTAGCGGTAATGAGCAGTTCTTC.

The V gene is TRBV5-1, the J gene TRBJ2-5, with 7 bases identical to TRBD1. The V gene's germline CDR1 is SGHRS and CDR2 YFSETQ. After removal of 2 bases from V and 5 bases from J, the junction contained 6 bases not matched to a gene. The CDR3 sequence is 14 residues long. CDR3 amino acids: CASSLRGLGETQYF. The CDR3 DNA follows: TGCGCCAGCAGCTTAAGGGGGCTTGGGGAGACCCAGTACTTC.

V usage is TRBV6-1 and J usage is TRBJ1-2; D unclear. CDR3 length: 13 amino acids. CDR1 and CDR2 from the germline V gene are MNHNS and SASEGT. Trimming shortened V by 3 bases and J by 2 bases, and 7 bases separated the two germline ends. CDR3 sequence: CASSDRPNYGYTF. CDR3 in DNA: TGTGCCAGCAGTGACAGGCCAAACTATGGCTACACCTTC.